This entry is about one T cell receptor beta chain. This sample was taken from a study of shared clonotypes between healthy human individuals. About the study: For every donor, three CD4 naive, three CD4 memory, two CD8 naive and one CD8 memory plates were used.

TCRdb's table, derived via immunoSEQ multiplex PCR, lists solely in-frame clones and lacks some. The table lists about 690,000 clones, about 90% of them singletons, with about 34% in the top ten. The germline V gene has CDR1 SQVTM and CDR2 ANQGSEA. V was cut by 3 bases and J by 1 base, with 10 bases left in between. This CDR3 region has 13 residues. CD45RO+ cells were combined with CCR7-negative CD45RA+ TemRA cells to form CD8 memory. Specimen: memory CD8+ T cells from PBMCs. Described subset: CD45RO+ cells pooled with CCR7-negative TemRA cells. This receptor was taken from a man aged 18 to 30 in good health. Some clones in this sample may be carry-over from other donors' samples. The J gene is TRBJ2-7, the V gene TRBV29-1; possible D gene TRBD2, 6 bases. CDR3 loop: CSVEREASYEQYF. In DNA, the CDR3 is TGCAGCGTTGAGAGGGAGGCGTCCTACGAGCAGTACTTC.